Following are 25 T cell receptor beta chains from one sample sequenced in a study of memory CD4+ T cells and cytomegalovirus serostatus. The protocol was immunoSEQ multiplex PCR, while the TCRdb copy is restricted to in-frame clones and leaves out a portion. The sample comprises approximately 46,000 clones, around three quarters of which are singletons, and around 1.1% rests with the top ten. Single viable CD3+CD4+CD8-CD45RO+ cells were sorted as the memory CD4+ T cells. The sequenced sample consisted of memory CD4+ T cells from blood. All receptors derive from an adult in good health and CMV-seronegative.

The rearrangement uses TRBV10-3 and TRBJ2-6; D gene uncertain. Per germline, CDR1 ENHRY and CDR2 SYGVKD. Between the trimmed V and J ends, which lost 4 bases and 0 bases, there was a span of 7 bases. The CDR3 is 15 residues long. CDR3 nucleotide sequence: TGTGCCATCAGTGGAACTAACTCTGGGGCCAACGTCCTGACTTTC. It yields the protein CAISGTNSGANVLTF.

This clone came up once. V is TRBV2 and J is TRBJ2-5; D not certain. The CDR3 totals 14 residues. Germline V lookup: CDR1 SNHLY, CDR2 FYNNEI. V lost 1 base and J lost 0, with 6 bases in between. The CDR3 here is CASSEGGYQETQYF. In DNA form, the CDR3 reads TGTGCCAGCAGTGAAGGTGGTTACCAAGAGACCCAGTACTTC.

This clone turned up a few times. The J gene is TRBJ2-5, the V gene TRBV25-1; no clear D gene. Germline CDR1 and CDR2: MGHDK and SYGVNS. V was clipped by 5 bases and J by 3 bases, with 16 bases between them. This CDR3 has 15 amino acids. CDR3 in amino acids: CASSPPTGWKETQYF. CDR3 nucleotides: TGTGCCAGCAGTCCCCCGACTGGGTGGAAAGAGACCCAGTACTTC. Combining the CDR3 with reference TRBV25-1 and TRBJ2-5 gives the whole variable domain EADIYQTPRYLVIGTGKKITLECSQTMGHDKMYWYQQDPGMELHLIHYSYGVNSTEKGDLSSESTVSRIRTEHFPLTLESARPSHTSQYLCASSPPTGWKETQYFGPGTRLLVL.

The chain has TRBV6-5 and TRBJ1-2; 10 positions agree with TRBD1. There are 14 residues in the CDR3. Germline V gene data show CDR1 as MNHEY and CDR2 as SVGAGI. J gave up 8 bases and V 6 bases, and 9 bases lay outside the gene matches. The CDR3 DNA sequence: TGTGCCAGCAGCCCAGGGGGACAGGGGCCCGGCTACACCTTC. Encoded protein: CASSPGGQGPGYTF.

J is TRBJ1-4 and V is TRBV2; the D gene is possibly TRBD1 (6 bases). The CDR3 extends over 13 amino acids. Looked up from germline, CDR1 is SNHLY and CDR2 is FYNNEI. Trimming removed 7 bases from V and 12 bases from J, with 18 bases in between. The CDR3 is CASTPGGFWELFF. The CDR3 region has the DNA TGTGCCAGCACCCCTGGGGGCTTCTGGGAACTGTTTTTT.

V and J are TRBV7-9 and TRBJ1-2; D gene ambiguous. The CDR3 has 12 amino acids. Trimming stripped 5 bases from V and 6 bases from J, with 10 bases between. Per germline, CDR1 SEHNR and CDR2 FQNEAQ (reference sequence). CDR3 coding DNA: TGTGCCAGCAGCCTTAGTACCAATGGCTACACCTTC. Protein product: CASSLSTNGYTF.

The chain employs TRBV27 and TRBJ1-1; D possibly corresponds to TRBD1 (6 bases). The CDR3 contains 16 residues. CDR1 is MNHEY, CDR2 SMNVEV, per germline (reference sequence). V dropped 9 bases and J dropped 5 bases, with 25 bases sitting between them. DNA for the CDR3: TGTGCCAGGAGAGGGGGACGGGGGGCCCGGGGAACTGAAGCTTTCTTT. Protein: CARRGGRGARGTEAFF.

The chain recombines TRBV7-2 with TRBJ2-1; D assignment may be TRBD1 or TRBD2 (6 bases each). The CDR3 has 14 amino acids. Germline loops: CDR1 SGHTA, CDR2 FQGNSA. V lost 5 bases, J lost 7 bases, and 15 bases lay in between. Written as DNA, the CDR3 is TGTGCCAGCAGCAAATCCGGGGGCAGGAATGAGCAGTTCTTC. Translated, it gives CASSKSGGRNEQFF.

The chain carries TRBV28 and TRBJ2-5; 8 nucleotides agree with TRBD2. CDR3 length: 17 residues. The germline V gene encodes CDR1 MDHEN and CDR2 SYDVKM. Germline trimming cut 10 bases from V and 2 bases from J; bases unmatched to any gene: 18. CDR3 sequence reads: CATTPAQGGRKQETQYF. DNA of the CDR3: TGTGCCACCACACCGGCTCAAGGCGGGAGGAAACAAGAGACCCAGTACTTC.

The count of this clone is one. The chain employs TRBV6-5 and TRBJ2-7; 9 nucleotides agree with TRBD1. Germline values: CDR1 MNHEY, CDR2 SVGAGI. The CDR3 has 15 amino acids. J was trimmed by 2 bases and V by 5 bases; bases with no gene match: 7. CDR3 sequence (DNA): TGTGCCAGCAGTCCAGGACAGGGGAGTACCTACGAGCAGTACTTC. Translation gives CASSPGQGSTYEQYF.

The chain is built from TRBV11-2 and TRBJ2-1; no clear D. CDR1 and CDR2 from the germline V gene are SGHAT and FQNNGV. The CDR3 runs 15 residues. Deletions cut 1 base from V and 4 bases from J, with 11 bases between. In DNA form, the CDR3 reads TGTGCCAGCAGCTTAGTCAGTACGCCTTACAATGAGCAGTTCTTC. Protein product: CASSLVSTPYNEQFF.

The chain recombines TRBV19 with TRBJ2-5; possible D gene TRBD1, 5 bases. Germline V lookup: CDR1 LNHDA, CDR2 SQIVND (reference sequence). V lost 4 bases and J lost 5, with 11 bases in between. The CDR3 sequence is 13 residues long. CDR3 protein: CASSRRQWETQYF. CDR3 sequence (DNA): TGTGCCAGTAGTAGAAGACAGTGGGAGACCCAGTACTTC.

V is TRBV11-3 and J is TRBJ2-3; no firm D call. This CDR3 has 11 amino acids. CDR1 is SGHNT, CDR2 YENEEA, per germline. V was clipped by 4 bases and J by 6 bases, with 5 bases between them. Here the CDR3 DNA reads TGTGCCAGCAGCTCCGCGGATACGCAGTATTTT. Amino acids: CASSSADTQYF.

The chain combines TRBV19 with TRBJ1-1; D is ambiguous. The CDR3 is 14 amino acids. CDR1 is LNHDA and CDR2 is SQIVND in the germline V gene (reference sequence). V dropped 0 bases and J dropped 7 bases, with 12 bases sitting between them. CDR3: CASSIDQFPVEAFF. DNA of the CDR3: TGTGCCAGTAGTATAGATCAATTTCCGGTTGAAGCTTTCTTT. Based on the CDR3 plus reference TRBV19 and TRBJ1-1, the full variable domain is DGGITQSPKYLFRKEGQNVTLSCEQNLNHDAMYWYRQDPGQGLRLIYYSQIVNDFQKGDIAEGYSVSREKKESFPLTVTSAQKNPTAFYLCASSIDQFPVEAFFGQGTRLTVV.

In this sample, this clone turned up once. The CDR3 DNA sequence: TGTGCCAGTAGTAAAATGGGACAGGGGGCAGATACGCAGTATTTT. Protein: CASSKMGQGADTQYF. V usage is TRBV19 and J usage is TRBJ2-3; 11 positions agree with TRBD1. V shed 4 bases and J 4 bases; nucleotides not matched to a gene: 4. Per germline, CDR1 LNHDA and CDR2 SQIVND (reference sequence). The CDR3 covers 15 residues.

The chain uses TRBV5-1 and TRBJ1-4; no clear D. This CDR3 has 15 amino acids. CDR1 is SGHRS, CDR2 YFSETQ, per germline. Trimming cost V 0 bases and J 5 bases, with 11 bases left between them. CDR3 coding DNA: TGCGCCAGCAGCTTGGATCCGGGTCAGAATGAAAAACTGTTTTTT. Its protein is CASSLDPGQNEKLFF.

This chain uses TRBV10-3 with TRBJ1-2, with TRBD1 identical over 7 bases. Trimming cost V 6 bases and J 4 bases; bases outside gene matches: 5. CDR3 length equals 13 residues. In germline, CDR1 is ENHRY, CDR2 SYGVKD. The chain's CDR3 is CAIRSYRGYGYTF. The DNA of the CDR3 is TGTGCCATCAGATCCTACAGGGGCTATGGCTACACCTTC.

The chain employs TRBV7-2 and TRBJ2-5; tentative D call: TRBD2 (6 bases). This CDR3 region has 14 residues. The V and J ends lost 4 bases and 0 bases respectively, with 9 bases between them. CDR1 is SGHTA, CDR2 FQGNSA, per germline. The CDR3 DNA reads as TGTGCCAGCAGCTCAACTAGCAACCAAGAGACCCAGTACTTC. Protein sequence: CASSSTSNQETQYF.

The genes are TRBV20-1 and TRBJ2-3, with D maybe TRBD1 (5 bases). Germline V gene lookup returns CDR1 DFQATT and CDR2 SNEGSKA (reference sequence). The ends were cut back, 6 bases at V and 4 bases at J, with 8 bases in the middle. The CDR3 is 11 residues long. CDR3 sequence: CSALGADTQYF. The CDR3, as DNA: TGCAGTGCGTTAGGGGCAGATACGCAGTATTTT.

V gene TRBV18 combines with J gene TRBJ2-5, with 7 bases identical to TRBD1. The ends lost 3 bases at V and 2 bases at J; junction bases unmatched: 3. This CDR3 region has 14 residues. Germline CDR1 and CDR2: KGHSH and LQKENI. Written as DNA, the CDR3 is TGTGCCAGCTCACCCGGGACAGTACAAGAGACCCAGTACTTC. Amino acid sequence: CASSPGTVQETQYF.

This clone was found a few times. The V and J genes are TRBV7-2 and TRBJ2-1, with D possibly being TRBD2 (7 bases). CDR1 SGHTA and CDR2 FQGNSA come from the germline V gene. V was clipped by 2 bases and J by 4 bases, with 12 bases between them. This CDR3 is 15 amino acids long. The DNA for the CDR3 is TGTGCCAGCAGCTTAATACGGGGGGCTTACAATGAGCAGTTCTTC. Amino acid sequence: CASSLIRGAYNEQFF. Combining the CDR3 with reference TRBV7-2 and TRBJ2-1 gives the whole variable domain GAGVSQSPSNKVTEKGKDVELRCDPISGHTALYWYRQSLGQGLEFLIYFQGNSAPDKSGLPSDRFSAERTGGSVSTLTIQRTQQEDSAVYLCASSLIRGAYNEQFFGPGTRLTVL.

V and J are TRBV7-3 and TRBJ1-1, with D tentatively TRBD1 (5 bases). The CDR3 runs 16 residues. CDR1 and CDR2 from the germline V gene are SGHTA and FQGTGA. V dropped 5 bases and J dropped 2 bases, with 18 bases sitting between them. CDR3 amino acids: CASSPQSLGVNTEAFF. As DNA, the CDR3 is TGTGCCAGCAGCCCACAGAGTTTGGGGGTTAACACTGAAGCTTTCTTT.

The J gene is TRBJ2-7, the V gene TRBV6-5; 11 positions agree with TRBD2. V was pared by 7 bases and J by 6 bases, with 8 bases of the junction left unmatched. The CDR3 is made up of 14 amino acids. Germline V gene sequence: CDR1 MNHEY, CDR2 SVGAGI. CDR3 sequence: CASTVAGGPTEQYF. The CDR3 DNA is TGTGCCAGCACCGTAGCGGGAGGGCCTACCGAGCAGTACTTC.

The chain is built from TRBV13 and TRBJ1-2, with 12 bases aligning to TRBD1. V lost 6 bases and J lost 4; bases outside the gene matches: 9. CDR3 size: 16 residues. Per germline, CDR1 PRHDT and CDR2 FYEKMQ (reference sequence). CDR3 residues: CASRTGGTGGSYGYTF. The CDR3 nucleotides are TGTGCCAGCAGAACCGGCGGGACAGGGGGCTCCTATGGCTACACCTTC.

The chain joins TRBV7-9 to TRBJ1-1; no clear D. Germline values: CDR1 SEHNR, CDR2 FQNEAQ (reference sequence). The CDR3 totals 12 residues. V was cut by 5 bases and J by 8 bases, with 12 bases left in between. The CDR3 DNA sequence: TGTGCCAGCAGCGTCCGAGGGATCGAAGCTTTCTTT. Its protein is CASSVRGIEAFF.